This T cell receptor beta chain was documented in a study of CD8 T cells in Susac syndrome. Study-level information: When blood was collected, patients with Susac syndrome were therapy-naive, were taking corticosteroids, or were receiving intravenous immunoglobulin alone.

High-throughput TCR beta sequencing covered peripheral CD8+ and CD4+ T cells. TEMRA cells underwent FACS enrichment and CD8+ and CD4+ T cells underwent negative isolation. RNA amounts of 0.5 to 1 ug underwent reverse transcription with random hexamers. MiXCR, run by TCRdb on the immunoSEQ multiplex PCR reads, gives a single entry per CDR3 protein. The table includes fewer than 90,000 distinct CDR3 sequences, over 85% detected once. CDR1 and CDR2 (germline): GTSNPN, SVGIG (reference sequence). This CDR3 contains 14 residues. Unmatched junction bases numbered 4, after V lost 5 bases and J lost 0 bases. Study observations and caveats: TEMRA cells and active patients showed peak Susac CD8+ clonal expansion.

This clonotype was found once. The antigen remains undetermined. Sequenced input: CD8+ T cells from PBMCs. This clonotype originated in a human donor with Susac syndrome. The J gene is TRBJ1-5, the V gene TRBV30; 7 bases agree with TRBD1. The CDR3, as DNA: TGTGCCTGGGATACAGGGGCTAGCAATCAGCCCCAGCATTTT. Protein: CAWDTGASNQPQHF.